The present entry profiles one T cell receptor (beta chain) with its context. The antigen remains unidentified. The data stem from a study of blood T cells in healthy people across ages. General study results and limits: Diversity figures based on one million T cells were deemed too low. Observed TCR beta diversity showed a strong correlation with the percentage of naive T cells as measured by flow cytometry. Long-lived donors carried more naive CD4+ cells and greater diversity than aged donors.

Individuals who donated were healthy Caucasians from Russia aged roughly 6 to 90. Germline CDR1 reads SEHNR; CDR2 reads FQNEAQ (reference sequence). The CDR3 is 15 residues long. V was cut by 0 bases and J by 2 bases, with 10 bases left in between. Primed by a sample-barcoded 5' primer and a J-beta primer mix, a second PCR proceeded for about 7 to 11 cycles. TCRdb independently ran MiXCR on the 5' RACE reads; one entry per CDR3 protein. Here the sample spans some 1.5 million distinct CDR3 sequences, approximately 28% being singletons. The TCR originated in a woman in her twenties or thirties in good health. The rearrangement uses TRBV7-9 and TRBJ2-5; possible D gene TRBD2, 6 bases. Sequencing used blood. CDR3 protein: CASSLALEGQETQYF. The CDR3 nucleotides are TGTGCCAGCAGCTTAGCTCTGGAGGGGCAAGAGACCCAGTACTTC.